The rows below give T cell receptor beta chains drawn from one sample of a study of T cell repertoires in cytomegalovirus infection. TCRdb itself ran the reads through MiXCR, one entry per CDR3 protein. The data hold 650,000 to 850,000 distinct CDR3 sequences, with 25% to 35% observed a single time. Antigens for these TCRs are unknown. The sequenced sample was cultured CD8+ T cells from PBMCs, obtained from culture after CMV antigen stimulation. These receptors originate from a human donor in good health (CMV status not recorded). Some clones in this sample may be carry-over from other donors' samples. The CDR3 runs from the conserved cysteine through the conserved F or W. Clone size is stated in some rows and not others, as once, few, many or a class when expanded.

v_call	clone_size	cdr3_aa
TRBV6-2/TRBV6-3	few	CASSYSGQDTDTQYF
TRBV2	-	CASSEAWDSQETQYF
TRBV7-6	-	CASSATGTGTYEQYF
TRBV7-2	few	CASSLEERVVGNEQFF
TRBV7-9	-	CASSHNTGLGLAGGSSTDTQYF
TRBV6-5	-	CASSYSPAGVGNEQFF
TRBV7-3	many	CASSLNPRDTEAFF
TRBV5-5	-	CASSPDRWLNTEAFF
TRBV7-9	few	CASSSEGGDSYEKLFF
TRBV29-1	-	CSVEGGTSILDEQFF
TRBV20-1	few	CSAWDTGDTEAFF
TRBV7-3	-	CASSLIGGADTQYF
TRBV27	many	CASSFGQSYEQYF
TRBV19	-	CASSINPGAAQPQHF
TRBV5-4	few	CASSLLLAGPETQYF
TRBV20-1	-	CSAREGESGSPLHF
TRBV7-6	many	CASSSPAGGSTDTQYF
TRBV7-9	many	CASSISFRGERSYNEQFF
TRBV4-2	many	CASSQEKSGGGETQYF
TRBV20-1	few	CSAREDVYSGNTIYF
TRBV7-8	many	CASSLDGGPNTEAFF
TRBV20-1	few	CSAVLTSAGELFF
TRBV12-3/TRBV12-4	-	CASITQGEGTEAFF
TRBV12-5	-	CASGLNIGTEHSDTQYF
TRBV13	once	CASSLTLGQGYEQYF
TRBV7-2	many	CASSLSGLGETQYF
TRBV27	-	CASSDTSNQPQHF